One and the same sample provided the 27 T cell receptor beta chains below, sequenced in a study of CXCR3-negative and CXCR3-positive naive CD8 T cells. Regarding the study as a whole: Compared with CXCR3-negative naive cells, CXCR3-positive naive cells showed more hydrophobic TRB CDR3s.

Researchers prepared the TRB cDNA libraries using 5' RACE with UMI labels. TCRdb reprocessed the 5' RACE reads and stores each CDR3 protein as one record, lacking DNA. This sample's table has some 120,000 distinct CDR3 sequences. For these receptors, no antigen is known. Sample: naive CXCR3+ CD8+ T cells from blood. This sample's subset: CD45RO-CCR7+CD27+CD95- naive CD8+ T cells expressing CXCR3 (TNR3+). The receptors stem from a human donor in good health. Some clones in this sample may be carry-over from other donors' samples.

The gene calls are TRBV6-5 and TRBJ2-3; TCRdb selects TRBD2, and the lack of DNA leaves this call unchecked. The length of the CDR3 is 19 residues. Germline loops: CDR1 MNHEY, CDR2 SVGAGI. The CDR3 spells CASSLMGPRTSGDTDTQYF.

V usage is TRBV28 and J usage is TRBJ2-2; TCRdb indicates TRBD1, and absent DNA this call remains unverified. The CDR3 consists of 15 residues. Germline lookup yields CDR1 MDHEN and CDR2 SYDVKM. The CDR3 region is CASRPSGGPTGELFF.

The chain is built from TRBV29-1 and TRBJ1-4. The CDR3 loop spans 15 amino acids. Looked up from germline, CDR1 is SQVTM and CDR2 is ANQGSEA. CDR3 in amino acids: CSVSVGGPTNEKLFF.

The V gene is TRBV3-1, the J gene TRBJ2-5; TCRdb returns TRBD1, unconfirmable since there is no DNA. This CDR3 region has 17 residues. Germline V gene data show CDR1 as LGHDT and CDR2 as YNNKEL (reference sequence). The CDR3 region is CASSPTTQGATEETQYF.

The rearrangement uses TRBV5-1 and TRBJ1-1; TCRdb lists TRBD1, though no DNA is available to test this call. Germline values: CDR1 SGHRS, CDR2 YFSETQ. The CDR3 sequence is 12 residues long. CDR3 protein: CASSPTGAEAFF.

V usage is TRBV7-3 and J usage is TRBJ2-3; the D call from TCRdb, TRBD1, cannot be confirmed without DNA. CDR1 is SGHTA, CDR2 FQGTGA, per germline. The CDR3 covers 13 residues. The CDR3 sequence: CASRQSSTDTQYF.

The chain recombines TRBV6-5 with TRBJ2-2; TCRdb's assignment of TRBD1 cannot be checked, as there is no DNA. The CDR3 consists of 17 residues. Germline V lookup: CDR1 MNHEY, CDR2 SVGAGI. CDR3 region: CASSYSRQGADTGELFF.

The chain couples TRBV29-1 to TRBJ2-7; TCRdb's D call of TRBD1 is untestable without DNA. The CDR3 totals 13 residues. CDR1 is SQVTM and CDR2 is ANQGSEA in the germline V gene. Here the CDR3 reads CSVARDTSWEQYF.

The chain combines TRBV4-1 with TRBJ1-2; the TCRdb call, TRBD1, lacks DNA for checking. The CDR3 is made up of 15 amino acids. Germline assignment: CDR1 MGHRA and CDR2 YSYEKL. CDR3 sequence reads: CASSQDGGGSYGYTF.

V and J are TRBV29-1 and TRBJ2-7; TCRdb names TRBD2, which stays unverified in the absence of DNA. CDR3 length: 14 amino acids. In germline, CDR1 is SQVTM, CDR2 ANQGSEA. CDR3 in amino acids: CSVEKPGLAYEQYF.

This sequence joins TRBV5-6 and TRBJ2-7; the D call from TCRdb, TRBD2, cannot be confirmed without DNA. Germline lookup yields CDR1 SGHDT and CDR2 YYEEEE. This CDR3 has 15 residues. CDR3: CASSLEGRESHEQYF.

This chain joins TRBV2 and TRBJ1-1; the D gene TCRdb calls, TRBD1, cannot be checked with no DNA. Germline V gene data show CDR1 as SNHLY and CDR2 as FYNNEI. This CDR3 has 12 amino acids. This chain's CDR3 is CASQTGWTEAFF. The whole variable domain, remainder taken from reference TRBV2 and TRBJ1-1, is EPEVTQTPSHQVTQMGQEVILRCVPISNHLYFYWYRQILGQKVEFLVSFYNNEISEKSEIFDDQFSVERPDGSNFTLKIRSTKLEDSAMYFCASQTGWTEAFFGQGTRLTVV.

The chain links TRBV4-1 to TRBJ1-5; TCRdb returns TRBD1, unconfirmable since there is no DNA. Germline CDR1 reads MGHRA; CDR2 reads YSYEKL. The length of the CDR3 is 17 residues. The CDR3 is CASSQDRGQGADQPQHF.

CDR3 amino acids: CASSLLPYEQYF. The rearrangement uses TRBV7-9 and TRBJ2-7. Germline V gives CDR1 SEHNR, CDR2 FQNEAQ (reference sequence). The CDR3 spans 12 residues.

This rearrangement joins TRBV7-9 to TRBJ2-7; checking the TCRdb D call of TRBD1 is not possible without DNA. The CDR3 has 15 amino acids. In germline, CDR1 is SEHNR, CDR2 FQNEAQ (reference sequence). The CDR3 protein is CASSPTGTGYHEQYF.

V gene TRBV7-9 combines with J gene TRBJ2-3; the D call from TCRdb, TRBD2, cannot be confirmed without DNA. The CDR3 consists of 20 residues. Germline values: CDR1 SEHNR, CDR2 FQNEAQ (reference sequence). The CDR3 sequence: CASSDPGTSGGLLGTDTQYF. Based on the CDR3 plus reference TRBV7-9 and TRBJ2-3, the full variable domain is DTGVSQNPRHKITKRGQNVTFRCDPISEHNRLYWYRQTLGQGPEFLTYFQNEAQLEKSRLLSDRFSAERPKGSFSTLEIQRTEQGDSAMYLCASSDPGTSGGLLGTDTQYFGPGTRLTVL.

J is TRBJ1-2 and V is TRBV6-5; TCRdb's assignment of TRBD1 cannot be checked, as there is no DNA. The CDR3 runs to 13 residues. Germline CDR1 reads MNHEY; CDR2 reads SVGAGI. This chain's CDR3 is CASSWTEAYGYTF.

The chain carries TRBV15 and TRBJ2-7; TCRdb's D call, TRBD1, is unchecked because there is no DNA. Germline V lookup: CDR1 LNHNV, CDR2 YYDKDF (reference sequence). The CDR3 length is 17 residues. The CDR3 is CATSPRRGQGLTYEQYF.

The chain combines TRBV29-1 with TRBJ2-1. Germline CDR1 is SQVTM and CDR2 is ANQGSEA. CDR3 size: 12 residues. The CDR3 loop reads CSAESYVNEQFF.

The chain couples TRBV12-3 or TRBV12-4 to TRBJ1-5; TCRdb indicates TRBD1, and absent DNA this call remains unverified. The CDR3 spans 16 residues. The CDR3 protein is CASTLRDSQPHRPQHF.

The chain has TRBV6-5 and TRBJ2-7; the D call of TRBD2 rests on TCRdb alone, since no DNA is present to check it. CDR3 length: 16 residues. Germline CDR1 reads MNHEY; CDR2 reads SVGAGI. The CDR3 is CASSSVLAGVLYEQYF.

The gene calls are TRBV7-2 and TRBJ2-2. The CDR3 has 19 amino acids. The germline CDR1 and CDR2 sequences are SGHTA and FQGNSA. CDR3 amino acids: CASSSTLRTPRYWTGELFF.

Here the CDR3 reads CSARDLTGLNTEAFF. This rearrangement joins TRBV20-1 to TRBJ1-1; the D gene TCRdb calls, TRBD1, cannot be checked with no DNA. The CDR3 length is 15 residues. Germline lookup yields CDR1 DFQATT and CDR2 SNEGSKA (reference sequence).

V usage is TRBV3-1 and J usage is TRBJ2-7; checking the TCRdb D call of TRBD2 is not possible without DNA. The CDR3 consists of 16 residues. Germline-derived CDR1 and CDR2 are LGHDT and YNNKEL (reference sequence). This chain's CDR3 is CASSQDTLADSYEQYF.

The chain employs TRBV11-2 and TRBJ1-2; the D gene TCRdb calls, TRBD1, cannot be checked with no DNA. Germline CDR1 and CDR2: SGHAT and FQNNGV. The CDR3 extends over 16 amino acids. The CDR3 loop is CASSFSPGESNYGYTF. Drawing the rest from reference TRBV11-2 and TRBJ1-2, the complete variable domain is EAGVAQSPRYKIIEKRQSVAFWCNPISGHATLYWYQQILGQGPKLLIQFQNNGVVDDSQLPKDRFSAERLKGVDSTLKIQPAKLEDSAVYLCASSFSPGESNYGYTFGSGTRLTVV.

CDR3 residues: CASSLGTAANYGYTF. The V call is TRBV5-6, the J call TRBJ1-2. CDR3 length: 15 amino acids. From germline, CDR1 is SGHDT and CDR2 YYEEEE.

The rearrangement uses TRBV20-1 and TRBJ2-7; checking the TCRdb D call of TRBD2 is not possible without DNA. CDR1 is DFQATT and CDR2 is SNEGSKA in the germline V gene (reference sequence). This CDR3 comprises 15 residues. The CDR3 reads CSAMTSGSSSYEQYF.